Each of the 14 T cell receptor beta chains below was sequenced from the same sample in a study of T cells in Graves' hyperthyroidism and ophthalmopathy. Amplification of TCR beta CDR3 regions was performed using RNA transcripts as template. In the first-round RT-PCR of the TCR CDR3, the HTBI primer set was used. One entry per CDR3 protein results from TCRdb running MiXCR on the multiplex PCR reads. The repertoire holds under 700,000 distinct CDR3 sequences, 16% seen once, with 15% to 20% in the top ten. Material: blood. These receptors came from a young woman with Graves' hyperthyroidism.

This clonotype appeared many times. An end of the junction differs from the germline gene, which may be a read error. The chain links TRBV7-7 to TRBJ2-3; no firm D call. The CDR3 contains 15 residues. Germline V gene lookup returns CDR1 SSHAT and CDR2 FNYEAQ (reference sequence). Written as DNA, the CDR3 is TGTGCTAGCAGCTCCAGTATGGCTAGCACAGATACGCAGTATTTT. It encodes CASSSSMASTDTQYF.

The chain is built from TRBV27 and TRBJ2-4, with D perhaps given as TRBD1 or TRBD2 (5 bases each). The length of the CDR3 is 15 residues. Germline-derived CDR1 and CDR2 are MNHEY and SMNVEV (reference sequence). Trimming shortened V by 5 bases and J by 5 bases, and 16 bases separated the two germline ends. CDR3 sequence reads: CASSEYRDLENIQYF. CDR3 in DNA: TGTGCCAGCAGTGAATACCGGGACCTCGAAAACATTCAGTACTTC.

The J gene is TRBJ2-3, the V gene TRBV10-1; 9 bases map to TRBD2. V lost 4 bases, J lost 1 base, and 6 bases stayed unmatched. The CDR3 consists of 16 residues. From germline, CDR1 is WNHNN and CDR2 SYGVQD (reference sequence). The CDR3 DNA reads as TGCGCCAGCAGTGTCATAGCGGGAGAAGGCACAGATACGCAGTATTTT. It yields the protein CASSVIAGEGTDTQYF.

This clonotype was counted only a few times. The chain uses TRBV20-1 and TRBJ2-3, with D maybe TRBD1 (6 bases). CDR3 length: 13 amino acids. Deletions cut 6 bases from V and 5 bases from J, with 15 bases between. Germline CDR1 reads DFQATT; CDR2 reads SNEGSKA (reference sequence). The CDR3 region is CSATLRGLDTQYF. CDR3 DNA sequence: TGCAGTGCCACGCTCAGGGGTTTAGATACGCAGTATTTT.

This clonotype was counted ten times or more. The chain carries TRBV11-2 and TRBJ2-1, with 8 bases matching TRBD1. V lost 5 bases to trimming and J lost 6 bases; unmatched junction nucleotides: 12. The germline CDR1 and CDR2 sequences are SGHAT and FQNNGV. The CDR3 is 16 residues long. CDR3 in DNA: TGTGCCAGCAGCACGTATACAGGGGGACCCCTCAATGAGCAGTTCTTC. It codes for CASSTYTGGPLNEQFF.

Concerning this clonotype itself: The junction and the germline gene differ at one end; a read error may be behind it. The chain employs TRBV12-3 or TRBV12-4 and TRBJ2-6, with 9 bases aligning to TRBD2. This CDR3 is 17 amino acids long. CDR3 sequence reads: CASSLAGAISGANVLTF. The CDR3 DNA is TGTGCCAGCAGCTTAGCGGGGGCCATCTCTGGGGCCAACGTCCTGACTTTC.

The chain recombines TRBV19 with TRBJ2-6; TRBD1 or TRBD2 may be the D gene (5 bases each). Germline V gene sequence: CDR1 LNHDA, CDR2 SQIVND (reference sequence). The CDR3 loop spans 19 amino acids. V was pared by 5 bases and J by 0 bases, with 20 bases between. This chain's CDR3 is CASSLGVRGEASGANVLTF. CDR3 nucleotide sequence: TGTGCCAGTAGTCTGGGGGTGAGAGGGGAAGCCTCTGGGGCCAACGTCCTGACTTTC.

This sequence joins TRBV3-1 and TRBJ2-7; D perhaps matches TRBD1 (5 bases). From germline, CDR1 is LGHDT and CDR2 YNNKEL (reference sequence). CDR3 length equals 15 residues. The V and J ends lost 1 base and 2 bases respectively, with 12 bases between them. CDR3 bases: TGTGCCAGCAGCCAAGCCCCGGACACGACCTACGAGCAGTACTTC. It encodes CASSQAPDTTYEQYF.

This clonotype was seen a few times. The V call is TRBV7-3, the J call TRBJ2-4; D is perhaps TRBD2 (7 bases). In germline, CDR1 is SGHTA, CDR2 FQGTGA. V was shortened by 5 bases and J by 2 bases, with 13 bases between the two germline ends. The CDR3 length is 15 residues. The CDR3 DNA follows: TGTGCCAGCAGCCGCAGGGGAGGGCCCAAAAACATTCAGTACTTC. Translation: CASSRRGGPKNIQYF.

The chain couples TRBV12-5 to TRBJ2-1; D gene unclear. Trimming removed 0 bases at V and 9 bases at J, with 15 bases between. This CDR3 region has 15 residues. Germline assignment: CDR1 LGHNT and CDR2 FRNRAP. CDR3 coding DNA: TGTGCTAGTGGTTTGGTATTAAGCGTGGGCGGTGAGCAGTTCTTC. This codes for CASGLVLSVGGEQFF.

At least ten counts were recorded for this clonotype. The J gene is TRBJ2-7, the V gene TRBV11-3; D unclear. Trimming shortened V by 8 bases and J by 2 bases, and 19 bases separated the two germline ends. Germline V CDR1 and CDR2: SGHNT, YENEEA. The CDR3 runs to 15 residues. The CDR3 coding sequence is TGTGCCAGCGTCCTAGGGCAGGCAGGCCCCTACGAGCAGTACTTC. It encodes CASVLGQAGPYEQYF.

Concerning this clonotype: A read error is possible here, since a much larger clone lies one base away. This rearrangement joins TRBV7-9 to TRBJ2-1; 7 positions match TRBD2. The CDR3 contains 15 residues. Germline V gives CDR1 SEHNR, CDR2 FQNEAQ (reference sequence). For the CDR3, the DNA is TGTGCCAGCAGCCATCTAGCGGAGATCTACAATGGGCAGTTCTTC. This gives the protein CASSHLAEIYNGQFF.

This clonotype was seen repeatedly, ten times or more. The genes are TRBV11-2 and TRBJ2-7; no reliable D call. The CDR3 loop spans 13 amino acids. Germline CDR1 reads SGHAT; CDR2 reads FQNNGV. Trimming took 5 bases from V and 3 from J, leaving 11 bases between them. The chain's CDR3 is CASSPGHNYEQYF. CDR3 DNA sequence: TGTGCCAGCAGCCCCGGGCACAACTACGAGCAGTACTTC.

This clonotype was recorded at least ten times. The CDR3 loop is CASSASRGLEQYF. DNA for the CDR3: TGTGCCAGCAGCGCCTCGAGGGGGCTCGAGCAGTACTTC. This chain joins TRBV7-2 and TRBJ2-7; 7 positions agree with TRBD1. CDR3 size: 13 residues. V gave up 5 bases and J gave up 6 bases; unmatched junction bases: 7. Per the germline V gene, CDR1 is SGHTA and CDR2 is FQGNSA.